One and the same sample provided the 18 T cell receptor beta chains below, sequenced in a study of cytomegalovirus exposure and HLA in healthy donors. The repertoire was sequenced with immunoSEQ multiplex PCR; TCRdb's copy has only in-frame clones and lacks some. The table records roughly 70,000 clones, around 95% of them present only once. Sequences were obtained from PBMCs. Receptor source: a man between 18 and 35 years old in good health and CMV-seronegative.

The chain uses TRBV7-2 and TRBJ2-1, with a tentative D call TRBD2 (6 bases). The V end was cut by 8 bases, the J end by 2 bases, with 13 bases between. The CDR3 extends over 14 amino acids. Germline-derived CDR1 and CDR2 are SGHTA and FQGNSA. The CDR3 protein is CASLGRGPYNEQFF. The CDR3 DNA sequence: TGTGCCAGCTTGGGGCGGGGACCCTACAATGAGCAGTTCTTC.

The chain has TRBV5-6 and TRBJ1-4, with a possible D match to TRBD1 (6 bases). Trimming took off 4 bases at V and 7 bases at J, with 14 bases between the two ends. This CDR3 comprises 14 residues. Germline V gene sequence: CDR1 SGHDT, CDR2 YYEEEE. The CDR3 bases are TGTGCCAGCAGCACCCAGGGGCTAAGTGAAAAACTGTTTTTT. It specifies CASSTQGLSEKLFF.

The DNA of the CDR3 is TGTGCCAGCAGCGCCGCCGGGACAGGGGCCTACGAGCAGTACTTC. It codes for CASSAAGTGAYEQYF. V and J are TRBV5-6 and TRBJ2-7, with 10 bases that match TRBD1. Trimming at V came to 4 bases and at J to 2 bases, leaving 6 bases not matched to a gene. Germline V lookup: CDR1 SGHDT, CDR2 YYEEEE. CDR3 size: 15 residues.

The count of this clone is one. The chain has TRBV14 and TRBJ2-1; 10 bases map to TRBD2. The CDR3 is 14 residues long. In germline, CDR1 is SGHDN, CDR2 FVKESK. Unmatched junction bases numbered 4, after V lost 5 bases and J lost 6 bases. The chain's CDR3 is CASSWTSGGNEQFF. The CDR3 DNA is TGTGCCAGCAGCTGGACTAGCGGCGGCAATGAGCAGTTCTTC. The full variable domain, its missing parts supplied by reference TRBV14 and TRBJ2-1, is EAGVTQFPSHSVIEKGQTVTLRCDPISGHDNLYWYRRVMGKEIKFLLHFVKESKQDESGMPNNRFLAERTGGTYSTLKVQPAELEDSGVYFCASSWTSGGNEQFFGPGTRLTVL.

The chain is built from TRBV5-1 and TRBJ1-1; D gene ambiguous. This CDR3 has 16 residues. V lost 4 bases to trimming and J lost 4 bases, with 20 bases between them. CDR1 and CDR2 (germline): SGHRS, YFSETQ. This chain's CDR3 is CASSLEGPSSGTEAFF. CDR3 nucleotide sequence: TGCGCCAGCAGCCTAGAGGGTCCGTCGTCGGGCACTGAAGCTTTCTTT.

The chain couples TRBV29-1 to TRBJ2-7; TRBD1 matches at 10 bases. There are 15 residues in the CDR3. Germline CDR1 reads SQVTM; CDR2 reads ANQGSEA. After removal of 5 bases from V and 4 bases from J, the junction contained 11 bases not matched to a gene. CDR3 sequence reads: CSVTLRDRGVYEQYF. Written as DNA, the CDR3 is TGCAGCGTTACACTAAGGGACAGGGGAGTATACGAGCAGTACTTC.

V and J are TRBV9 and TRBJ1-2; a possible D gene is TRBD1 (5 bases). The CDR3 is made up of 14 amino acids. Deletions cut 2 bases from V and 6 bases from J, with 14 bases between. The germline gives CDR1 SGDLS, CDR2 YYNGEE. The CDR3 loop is CASSVSTGGNGYTF. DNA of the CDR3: TGTGCCAGCAGCGTCTCAACAGGAGGGAATGGCTACACCTTC.

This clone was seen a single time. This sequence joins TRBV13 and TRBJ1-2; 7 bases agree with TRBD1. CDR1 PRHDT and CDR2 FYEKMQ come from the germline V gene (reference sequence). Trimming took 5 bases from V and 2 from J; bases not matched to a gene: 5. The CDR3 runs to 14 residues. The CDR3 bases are TGTGCCAGCAGCAGACAGGGCTTAAACTATGGCTACACCTTC. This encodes CASSRQGLNYGYTF.

The CDR3 sequence: CASSLAGQERKNEQFF. The CDR3, as DNA: TGTGCCAGCAGCTTAGCTGGACAGGAGAGAAAGAATGAGCAGTTCTTC. J is TRBJ2-1 and V is TRBV7-2; 7 bases are shared with TRBD1. The CDR3 is made up of 16 amino acids. V trimming: 0 bases; J trimming: 7 bases; junction bases outside the gene matches: 9. Germline values: CDR1 SGHTA, CDR2 FQGNSA.

The CDR3 loop reads CASSLDLNEQFF. The CDR3 DNA sequence: TGCGCCAGCAGCTTGGATCTCAATGAGCAGTTCTTC. This chain uses TRBV5-1 with TRBJ2-1; D gene unclear. V was trimmed by 0 bases and J by 6 bases, leaving 4 bases between them. In germline, CDR1 is SGHRS, CDR2 YFSETQ. This CDR3 contains 12 residues.

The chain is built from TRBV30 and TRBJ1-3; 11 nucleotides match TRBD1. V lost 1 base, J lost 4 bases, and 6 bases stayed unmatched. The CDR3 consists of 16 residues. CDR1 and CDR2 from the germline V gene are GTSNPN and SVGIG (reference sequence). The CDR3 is CAWSGGQGAGGNTIYF. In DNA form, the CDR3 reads TGTGCCTGGAGTGGTGGACAGGGGGCTGGAGGAAACACCATATATTTT.

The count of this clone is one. CDR3 region: CASRPRVSENTIYF. The CDR3 nucleotides read TGTGCCAGCAGGCCCAGGGTTTCCGAAAACACCATATATTTT. The V gene is TRBV6-1, the J gene TRBJ1-3, with D possibly being TRBD1 (5 bases). Germline values: CDR1 MNHNS, CDR2 SASEGT. The CDR3 is 14 amino acids. V was trimmed by 6 bases and J by 6 bases, leaving 15 bases between them.

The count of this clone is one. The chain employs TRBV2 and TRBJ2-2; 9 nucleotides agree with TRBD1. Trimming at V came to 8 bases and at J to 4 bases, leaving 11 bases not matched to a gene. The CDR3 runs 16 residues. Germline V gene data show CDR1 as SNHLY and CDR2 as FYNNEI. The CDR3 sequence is CASYTPGQGGTGELFF. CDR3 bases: TGTGCCAGCTACACCCCGGGACAGGGAGGCACCGGGGAGCTGTTTTTT.

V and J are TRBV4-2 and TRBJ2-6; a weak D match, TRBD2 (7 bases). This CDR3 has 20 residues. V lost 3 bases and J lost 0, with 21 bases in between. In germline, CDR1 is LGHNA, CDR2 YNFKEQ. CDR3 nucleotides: TGTGCCAGCAGCCAGGGCTTCGGGGGGCGAAGTGGCTCTGGGGCCAACGTCCTGACTTTC. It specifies CASSQGFGGRSGSGANVLTF.

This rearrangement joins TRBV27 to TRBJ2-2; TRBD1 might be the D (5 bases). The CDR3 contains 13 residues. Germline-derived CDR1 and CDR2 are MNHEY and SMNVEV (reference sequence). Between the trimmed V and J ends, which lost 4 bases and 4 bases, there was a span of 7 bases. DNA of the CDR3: TGTGCCAGCAGTTGGGGCGGCACCGGGGAGCTGTTTTTT. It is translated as CASSWGGTGELFF.

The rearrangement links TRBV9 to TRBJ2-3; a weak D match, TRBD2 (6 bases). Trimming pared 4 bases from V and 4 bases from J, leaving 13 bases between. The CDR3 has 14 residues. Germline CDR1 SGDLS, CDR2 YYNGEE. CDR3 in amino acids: CASSPFGGADTQYF. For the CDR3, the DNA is TGTGCCAGCAGCCCGTTCGGGGGTGCAGATACGCAGTATTTT.

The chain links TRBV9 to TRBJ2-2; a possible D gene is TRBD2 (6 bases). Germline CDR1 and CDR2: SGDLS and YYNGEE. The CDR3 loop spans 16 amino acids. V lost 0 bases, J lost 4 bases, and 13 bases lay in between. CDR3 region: CASSVGSQAGTGELFF. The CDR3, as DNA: TGTGCCAGCAGCGTAGGTAGCCAAGCGGGCACCGGGGAGCTGTTTTTT. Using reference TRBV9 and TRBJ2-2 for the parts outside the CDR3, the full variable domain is DSGVTQTPKHLITATGQRVTLRCSPRSGDLSVYWYQQSLDQGLQFLIQYYNGEERAKGNILERFSAQQFPDLHSELNLSSLELGDSALYFCASSVGSQAGTGELFFGEGSRLTVL.

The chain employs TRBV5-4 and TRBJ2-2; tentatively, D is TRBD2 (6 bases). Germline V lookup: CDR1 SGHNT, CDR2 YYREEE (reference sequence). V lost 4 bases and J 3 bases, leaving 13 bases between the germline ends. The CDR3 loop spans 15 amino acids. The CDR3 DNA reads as TGTGCCAGCAGCGGGAGAGAGCGGGACACCGGGGAGCTGTTTTTT. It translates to CASSGRERDTGELFF.